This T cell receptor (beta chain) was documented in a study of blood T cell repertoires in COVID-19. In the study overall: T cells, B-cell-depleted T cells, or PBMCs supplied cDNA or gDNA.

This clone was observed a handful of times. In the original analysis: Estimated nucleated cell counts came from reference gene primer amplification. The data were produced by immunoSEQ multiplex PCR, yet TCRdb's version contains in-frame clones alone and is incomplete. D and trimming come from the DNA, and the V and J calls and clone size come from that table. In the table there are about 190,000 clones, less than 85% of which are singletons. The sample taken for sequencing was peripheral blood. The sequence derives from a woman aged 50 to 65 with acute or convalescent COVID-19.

The CDR3 protein is CASSYRDSPLHF. Here the CDR3 DNA reads TGTGCCAGCAGTTACAGGGATTCACCCCTCCACTTT. The chain uses TRBV27 and TRBJ1-6; a weak D match, TRBD1 (6 bases). CDR3 length: 12 residues. Germline CDR1 MNHEY, CDR2 SMNVEV (reference sequence). V lost 4 bases, J lost 8 bases, and 6 bases lay in between.